This entry lists 27 T cell receptor beta chains sequenced from one sample in a study of CD8 T cells in ankylosing spondylitis. Via MiXCR, TCRdb re-called the 5' RACE reads, giving one row per CDR3 protein. The table lists about 39,000 distinct CDR3 sequences, approximately 10% of them singletons. Input material: blood, either unsorted or a sorted T cell fraction (not recorded which). These receptors were collected from a male donor with ankylosing spondylitis or in good health (not recorded which).

This clonotype was found many times. The chain joins TRBV7-9 to TRBJ2-1, with 7 bases identical to TRBD1. With V trimmed by 6 bases and J by 5 bases, 10 bases remained unmatched. Per germline, CDR1 SEHNR and CDR2 FQNEAQ (reference sequence). This CDR3 region has 15 residues. CDR3 bases: TGTGCCAGCAGTAACACCGGACAGGCAAACAATGAGCAGTTCTTC. This gives the protein CASSNTGQANNEQFF.

This clonotype came up many times. The genes are TRBV27 and TRBJ2-7; 11 positions agree with TRBD2. This CDR3 is 15 amino acids long. V trimming: 6 bases; J trimming: 0 bases; junction bases outside the gene matches: 4. The germline V gene has CDR1 MNHEY and CDR2 SMNVEV (reference sequence). The CDR3 bases are TGTGCCAGCAGCCGAGGGACTAGCGGCTCCTACGAGCAGTACTTC. Amino acids: CASSRGTSGSYEQYF.

Of note for this clonotype: This could be a read error, since a much larger clone is one nucleotide away. This chain joins TRBV7-9 and TRBJ1-2; no firm D call. The CDR3 is 15 amino acids. V dropped 5 bases and J dropped 4 bases, with 17 bases sitting between them. Germline V gene lookup returns CDR1 SEHNR and CDR2 FQNEAQ (reference sequence). For the CDR3, the DNA is TGTGCCAGCAGCCTTGGACCCCCGGGAAGCTATGGCTACACCTTC. Translating it yields CASSLGPPGSYGYTF.

As for this clonotype: This may be a read error, as it is one base from a much larger clone. Written as DNA, the CDR3 is TGTGCCAGCACCCCGCGGTTACCTAATGCAAAACTGTTTTTT. Translating it yields CASTPRLPNAKLFF. The chain carries TRBV12-3 or TRBV12-4 and TRBJ1-4, with D uncertain. The CDR3 is made up of 14 amino acids.

This clonotype was detected many times. The rearrangement links TRBV25-1 to TRBJ2-5, with 9 nucleotides matching TRBD1. Per germline, CDR1 MGHDK and CDR2 SYGVNS. The CDR3 extends over 15 amino acids. V dropped 6 bases and J dropped 5; count of bases not matched to a gene: 10. DNA of the CDR3: TGTGCCAGCAGCAGGGACAGGGCTATTGCCGAGACCCAGTACTTC. This encodes CASSRDRAIAETQYF.

This clonotype has only a few counts. The chain carries TRBV7-3 and TRBJ2-7, with unresolved D. CDR1 and CDR2 from the germline V gene are SGHTA and FQGTGA. The CDR3 has 13 amino acids. With 3 bases removed from V and 3 bases from J, the gap between germline ends came to 9 bases. CDR3 DNA sequence: TGTGCCAGCAGCTTCCGGGTGGGCTACGAGCAGTACTTC. Translation gives CASSFRVGYEQYF.

This clonotype was seen many times. This sequence joins TRBV7-8 and TRBJ2-5; 9 bases align to TRBD1. Germline lookup yields CDR1 SGHVS and CDR2 FQNEAQ. Unmatched junction bases numbered 10, after V lost 8 bases and J lost 3 bases. This CDR3 has 15 amino acids. CDR3 sequence reads: CASRWDRQGEETQYF. The CDR3 DNA sequence: TGTGCCAGCCGTTGGGATCGACAGGGGGAAGAGACCCAGTACTTC.

This clonotype was seen many times. The genes are TRBV6-2 or TRBV6-3 and TRBJ2-7, with TRBD1 matching 7 bases. The junction had 12 bases not matched to a gene; V was cut back by 5 bases and J by 2 bases. The V gene's germline CDR1 is MNHEY and CDR2 SVGEGT. This CDR3 comprises 16 residues. CDR3 DNA: TGTGCCAGCAGTCAAACAACCGGGACAGTTGCCTACGAGCAGTACTTC. Translated: CASSQTTGTVAYEQYF.

This clonotype has at least ten counts. The V gene is TRBV27, the J gene TRBJ2-1; 9 nucleotides agree with TRBD2. With 7 bases clipped from V and 12 bases from J, the junction kept 7 bases outside the gene matches. The CDR3 runs to 12 residues. Germline V CDR1 and CDR2: MNHEY, SMNVEV (reference sequence). CDR3 sequence (DNA): TGTGCCAGCAACCCCCTAGCGGGACCGCAGTTCTTC. Amino acids: CASNPLAGPQFF.

This clonotype was seen a handful of times. This chain links TRBV10-2 with TRBJ1-6; TRBD1 is a possible D gene (5 bases). From germline, CDR1 is WSHSY and CDR2 SAAADI. The V and J ends lost 3 bases and 8 bases respectively, with 11 bases between them. The CDR3 has 14 residues. The chain's CDR3 is CASSDRGTDSPLHF. The DNA of the CDR3 is TGCGCCAGCAGTGATCGGGGGACGGATTCACCCCTCCACTTT.

This clonotype has ten or more counts. The rearrangement links TRBV11-2 to TRBJ2-1; 15 positions agree with TRBD2. The CDR3 length is 18 residues. Germline lookup yields CDR1 SGHAT and CDR2 FQNNGV. V gave up 1 base and J gave up 8 bases; unmatched junction bases: 9. In DNA form, the CDR3 reads TGTGCCAGCAGCTTAGTCCCTGGGACTAGCGGGAGGATGGATGAGCAGTTCTTC. This codes for CASSLVPGTSGRMDEQFF. The entire variable domain, with the rest obtained from reference TRBV11-2 and TRBJ2-1, is as follows: EAGVAQSPRYKIIEKRQSVAFWCNPISGHATLYWYQQILGQGPKLLIQFQNNGVVDDSQLPKDRFSAERLKGVDSTLKIQPAKLEDSAVYLCASSLVPGTSGRMDEQFFGPGTRLTVL.

This clonotype has at least ten counts. The J gene is TRBJ2-7, the V gene TRBV29-1, with D perhaps TRBD2 (7 bases). The CDR3 spans 13 residues. V was shortened by 6 bases and J by 0 bases, with 12 bases between the two germline ends. Germline values: CDR1 SQVTM, CDR2 ANQGSEA. This CDR3 is CSVKGGVSYEQYF. The CDR3 DNA reads TGCAGCGTGAAAGGGGGGGTCTCCTACGAGCAGTACTTC.

V gene TRBV29-1 combines with J gene TRBJ2-1; the D gene is possibly TRBD2 (5 bases). This CDR3 comprises 15 residues. Trimming removed 2 bases at V and 0 bases at J, with 11 bases between. Germline V gene lookup returns CDR1 SQVTM and CDR2 ANQGSEA. CDR3 DNA: TGCAGCGTTGAAAGCTGGGAGAGCTCCTACAATGAGCAGTTCTTC. Translated: CSVESWESSYNEQFF.

This clonotype was picked up many times. The chain joins TRBV7-3 to TRBJ2-2; D may correspond to TRBD1 or TRBD2 (5 bases each). Trimming cost V 7 bases and J 8 bases, with 14 bases left between them. This CDR3 has 13 amino acids. The germline V gene has CDR1 SGHTA and CDR2 FQGTGA. The CDR3 protein is CASILGTVGELFF. CDR3 DNA sequence: TGTGCCAGCATCCTCGGGACGGTTGGGGAGCTGTTTTTT.

This clonotype was seen repeatedly, ten times or more. The V gene is TRBV7-2, the J gene TRBJ2-7; 8 bases agree with TRBD1. V shed 5 bases and J 2 bases; nucleotides not matched to a gene: 5. The CDR3 is 14 residues long. Germline lookup yields CDR1 SGHTA and CDR2 FQGNSA. The CDR3 loop is CASSPRTGPYEQYF. CDR3 sequence (DNA): TGTGCCAGCAGCCCCAGGACAGGGCCCTACGAGCAGTACTTC.

This clonotype was picked up many times. The chain combines TRBV5-1 with TRBJ2-5; tentatively, D is TRBD2 (5 bases). The CDR3 runs 14 residues. The germline gives CDR1 SGHRS, CDR2 YFSETQ. The germline V and J ends were trimmed by 1 base and 5 bases, with 12 bases remaining between them. CDR3 in amino acids: CASSLRAGGETQYF. CDR3 sequence (DNA): TGCGCCAGCAGCTTGAGGGCGGGCGGGGAGACCCAGTACTTC.

This clonotype was observed a single time. The genes are TRBV11-1 and TRBJ1-1; unclear D gene. In germline, CDR1 is SGHAT, CDR2 FQDESV (reference sequence). The CDR3 sequence is 12 residues long. The V end was cut by 1 base, the J end by 8 bases, with 8 bases between. CDR3 sequence: CASSLGQKEAFF. CDR3 in DNA: TGTGCCAGCAGCTTAGGGCAGAAAGAAGCTTTCTTT.

Ten or more counts support this clonotype. This chain connects TRBV4-2 to TRBJ1-5, with D perhaps matching TRBD1 (6 bases). The CDR3 extends over 14 amino acids. V lost 3 bases and J lost 3, with 9 bases in between. CDR1 LGHNA and CDR2 YNFKEQ come from the germline V gene. The DNA of the CDR3 is TGTGCCAGCAGCCACGGACAGTCCAATCAGCCCCAGCATTTT. It encodes CASSHGQSNQPQHF.

This clonotype was observed many times. CDR3 sequence reads: CASSPGSSDTQYF. CDR3 coding DNA: TGTGCCAGCAGCCCCGGTTCGTCGGATACGCAGTATTTT. J is TRBJ2-3 and V is TRBV7-9; D is uncertain. CDR1 SEHNR and CDR2 FQNEAQ come from the germline V gene (reference sequence). The CDR3 sequence is 13 residues long. Trimming took 5 bases from V and 6 from J, leaving 12 bases between them.

The rearrangement links TRBV18 to TRBJ2-1; D ambiguous. The CDR3 contains 13 residues. Trimming took off 6 bases at V and 4 bases at J, with 10 bases between the two ends. Germline CDR1 reads KGHSH; CDR2 reads LQKENI. The DNA for the CDR3 is TGTGCCAGCTCTCTGGCTCGTTACAATGAGCAGTTCTTC. Its translation: CASSLARYNEQFF.

Many counts were recorded for this clonotype. The gene calls are TRBV20-1 and TRBJ2-5; TRBD2 agrees at 13 bases. Per the germline V gene, CDR1 is DFQATT and CDR2 is SNEGSKA (reference sequence). After removal of 4 bases from V and 1 base from J, the junction contained 9 bases not matched to a gene. The CDR3 consists of 17 residues. The DNA of the CDR3 is TGCAGTGCTACAACTAGCGGGAGGGCCGGTGGCCAAGAGACCCAGTACTTC. As protein: CSATTSGRAGGQETQYF.

This clonotype showed up many times. The chain couples TRBV7-2 to TRBJ2-1; no clear D. Germline lookup yields CDR1 SGHTA and CDR2 FQGNSA. V gave up 3 bases and J gave up 5 bases, with 5 bases separating them. The CDR3 is made up of 12 amino acids. CDR3 residues: CASSFYNNEQFF. CDR3 DNA: TGTGCCAGCAGCTTCTATAACAATGAGCAGTTCTTC.

This clonotype appeared many times. V gene TRBV29-1 combines with J gene TRBJ1-1; possibly TRBD1 for D (6 bases). The CDR3 is 13 residues long. Germline V gene data show CDR1 as SQVTM and CDR2 as ANQGSEA. V lost 0 bases to trimming and J lost 4 bases, with 9 bases between them. This CDR3 is CSVEEGASTEAFF. The CDR3 bases are TGCAGCGTTGAAGAGGGGGCGAGCACTGAAGCTTTCTTT.

Ten or more counts support this clonotype. This chain links TRBV11-2 with TRBJ2-3; 7 bases fit TRBD1. This CDR3 is 15 amino acids long. Germline lookup yields CDR1 SGHAT and CDR2 FQNNGV. Trimming removed 3 bases from V and 0 bases from J; junction bases left unmatched: 3. For the CDR3, the DNA is TGTGCCAGCAGCTTCCTGGGACAGAGCACAGATACGCAGTATTTT. This codes for CASSFLGQSTDTQYF.

This clonotype was seen many times. V is TRBV6-2 or TRBV6-3 and J is TRBJ1-1; D gene unclear. V lost 6 bases and J 5 bases, leaving 22 bases between the germline ends. Germline CDR1 MNHEY, CDR2 SVGEGT. CDR3 length: 16 residues. CDR3 bases: TGTGCCAGCAGCCCCGGGCTGAGGCTATGGATGACTGAAGCTTTCTTT. Translating it yields CASSPGLRLWMTEAFF.

This clonotype was seen many times. This chain uses TRBV5-1 with TRBJ1-5; 11 bases map to TRBD1. With 3 bases clipped from V and 4 bases from J, the junction kept 3 bases outside the gene matches. Looked up from germline, CDR1 is SGHRS and CDR2 is YFSETQ. The CDR3 spans 15 residues. This chain's CDR3 is CASSSGTGGNQPQHF. As DNA, the CDR3 is TGCGCCAGCAGCTCCGGGACAGGGGGTAATCAGCCCCAGCATTTT.

This clonotype was picked up many times. The chain is built from TRBV4-1 and TRBJ2-2; D may be TRBD2 (6 bases). Per the germline V gene, CDR1 is MGHRA and CDR2 is YSYEKL. V gave up 0 bases and J gave up 5 bases, with 13 bases separating them. The CDR3 extends over 16 amino acids. CDR3 nucleotides: TGCGCCAGCAGCCAAGAGGCGGGGTGGCGGACCGGGGAGCTGTTTTTT. The encoded protein is CASSQEAGWRTGELFF.